The T cell receptor (beta chain) under discussion was sequenced for a study of blood T cells in healthy people across ages. This clonotype has just one count. The authors ran a second PCR of 7 to 11 cycles using a sample-barcoded 5' primer and a J-beta primer mix. One entry per CDR3 protein, called by TCRdb with MiXCR from the 5' RACE reads. The repertoire holds around 690,000 distinct CDR3 sequences, with about 53% as singletons. V lost 2 bases, J lost 0 bases, and 10 bases lay in between. In germline, CDR1 is SGHKS, CDR2 YYEKEE (reference sequence). This CDR3 is 15 amino acids long. This TCR was recovered from a man aged 55 to 69 in good health. The sequencing sample was made of blood. This chain connects TRBV5-5 to TRBJ2-3; D unclear. The CDR3, as DNA: TGTGCCAGCAGCTTTTTCGGACGTAGCACAGATACGCAGTATTTT. This gives the protein CASSFFGRSTDTQYF.